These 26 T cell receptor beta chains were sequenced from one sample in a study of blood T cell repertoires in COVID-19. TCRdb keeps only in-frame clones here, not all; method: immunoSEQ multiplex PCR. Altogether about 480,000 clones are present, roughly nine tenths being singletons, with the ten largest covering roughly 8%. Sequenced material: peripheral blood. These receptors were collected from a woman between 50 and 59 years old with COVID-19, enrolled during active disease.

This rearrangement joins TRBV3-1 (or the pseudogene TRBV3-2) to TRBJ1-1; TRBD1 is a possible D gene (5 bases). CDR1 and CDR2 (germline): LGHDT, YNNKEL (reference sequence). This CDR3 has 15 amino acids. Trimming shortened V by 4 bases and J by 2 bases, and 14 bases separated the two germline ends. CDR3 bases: TGTGCCAGCAGCCGAACAGACAGAAGTAACACTGAAGCTTTCTTT. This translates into CASSRTDRSNTEAFF.

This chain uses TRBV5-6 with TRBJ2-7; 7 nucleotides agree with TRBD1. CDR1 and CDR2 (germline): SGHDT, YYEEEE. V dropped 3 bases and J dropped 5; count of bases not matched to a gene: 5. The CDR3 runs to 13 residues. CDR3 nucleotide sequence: TGTGCCAGCAGCTCTTACAGGGGAAACGAGCAGTACTTC. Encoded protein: CASSSYRGNEQYF.

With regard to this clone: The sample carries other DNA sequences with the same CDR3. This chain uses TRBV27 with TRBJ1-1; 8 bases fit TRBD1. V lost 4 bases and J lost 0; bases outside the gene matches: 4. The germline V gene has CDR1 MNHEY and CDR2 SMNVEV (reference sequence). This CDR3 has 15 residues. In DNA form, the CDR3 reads TGTGCCAGCAGTTCCGGACAGGGCTTGAACACTGAAGCTTTCTTT. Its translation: CASSSGQGLNTEAFF.

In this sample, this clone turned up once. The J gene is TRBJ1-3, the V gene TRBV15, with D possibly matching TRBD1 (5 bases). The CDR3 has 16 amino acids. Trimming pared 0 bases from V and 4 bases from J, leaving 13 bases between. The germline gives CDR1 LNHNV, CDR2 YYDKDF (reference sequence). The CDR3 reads CATSRDKGLPGNTIYF. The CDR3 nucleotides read TGTGCCACCAGCAGAGATAAGGGGCTACCAGGAAACACCATATATTTT.

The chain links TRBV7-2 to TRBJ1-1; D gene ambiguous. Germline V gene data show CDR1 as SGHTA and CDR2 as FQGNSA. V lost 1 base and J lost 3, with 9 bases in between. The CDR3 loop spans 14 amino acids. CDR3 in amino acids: CASSLVGEDTEAFF. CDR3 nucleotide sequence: TGTGCCAGCAGCTTAGTCGGGGAGGACACTGAAGCTTTCTTT. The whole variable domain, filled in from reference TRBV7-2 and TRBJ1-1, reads GAGVSQSPSNKVTEKGKDVELRCDPISGHTALYWYRQSLGQGLEFLIYFQGNSAPDKSGLPSDRFSAERTGGSVSTLTIQRTQQEDSAVYLCASSLVGEDTEAFFGQGTRLTVV.

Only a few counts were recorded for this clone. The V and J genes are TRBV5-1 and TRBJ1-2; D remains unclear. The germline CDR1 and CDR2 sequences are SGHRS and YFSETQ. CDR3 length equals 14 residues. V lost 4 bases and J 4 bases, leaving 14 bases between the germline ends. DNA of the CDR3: TGCGCCAGCAGCCCCCAAGCGGTTCCCTATGGCTACACCTTC. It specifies CASSPQAVPYGYTF.

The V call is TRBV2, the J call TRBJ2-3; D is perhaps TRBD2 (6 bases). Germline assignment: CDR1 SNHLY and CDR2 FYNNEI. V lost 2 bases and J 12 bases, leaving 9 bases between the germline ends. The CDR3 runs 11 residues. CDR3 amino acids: CASSEKLAQYF. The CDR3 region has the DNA TGTGCCAGCAGTGAAAAACTAGCTCAGTATTTT.

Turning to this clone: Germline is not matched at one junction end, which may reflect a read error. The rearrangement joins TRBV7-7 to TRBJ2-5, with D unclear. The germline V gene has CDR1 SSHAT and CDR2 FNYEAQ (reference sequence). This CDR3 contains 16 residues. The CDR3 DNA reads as TGTGCCTGCAGCTTATCAGGATTTCGTCTGTCGGAGACCCAGTACTTC. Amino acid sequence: CACSLSGFRLSETQYF.

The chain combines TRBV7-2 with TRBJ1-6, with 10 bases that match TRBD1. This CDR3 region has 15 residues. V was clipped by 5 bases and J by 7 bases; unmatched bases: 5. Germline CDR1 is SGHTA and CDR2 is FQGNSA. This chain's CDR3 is CASSPRDRGNSPLHF. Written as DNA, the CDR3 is TGTGCCAGCAGCCCCCGGGACAGGGGCAATTCACCCCTCCACTTT.

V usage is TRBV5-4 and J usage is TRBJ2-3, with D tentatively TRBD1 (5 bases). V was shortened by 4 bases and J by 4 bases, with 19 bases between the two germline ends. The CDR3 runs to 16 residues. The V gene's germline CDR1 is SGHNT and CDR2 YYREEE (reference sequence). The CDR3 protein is CASSPLNRQTSDTQYF. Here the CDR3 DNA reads TGTGCCAGCAGCCCACTGAATAGACAGACCTCAGATACGCAGTATTTT.

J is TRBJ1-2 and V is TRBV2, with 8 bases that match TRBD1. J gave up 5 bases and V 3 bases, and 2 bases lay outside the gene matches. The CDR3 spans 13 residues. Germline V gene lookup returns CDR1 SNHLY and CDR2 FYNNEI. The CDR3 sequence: CASSDRGLYGYTF. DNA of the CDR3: TGTGCCAGCAGTGACAGGGGGCTTTATGGCTACACCTTC.

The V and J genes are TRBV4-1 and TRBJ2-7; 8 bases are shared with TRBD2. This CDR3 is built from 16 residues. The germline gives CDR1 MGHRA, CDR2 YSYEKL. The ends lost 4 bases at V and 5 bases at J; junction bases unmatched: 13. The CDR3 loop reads CASSLGGSGGNHEQYF. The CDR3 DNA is TGCGCCAGCAGCCTCGGGGGAAGCGGGGGAAACCACGAGCAGTACTTC.

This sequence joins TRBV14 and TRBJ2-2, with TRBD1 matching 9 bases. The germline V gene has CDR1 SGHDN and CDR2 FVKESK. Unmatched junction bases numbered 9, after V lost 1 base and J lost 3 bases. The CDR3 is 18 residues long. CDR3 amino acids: CASSQGGGTGLDTGELFF. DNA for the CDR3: TGTGCCAGCAGCCAAGGAGGAGGGACAGGGCTAGACACCGGGGAGCTGTTTTTT. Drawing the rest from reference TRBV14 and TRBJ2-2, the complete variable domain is EAGVTQFPSHSVIEKGQTVTLRCDPISGHDNLYWYRRVMGKEIKFLLHFVKESKQDESGMPNNRFLAERTGGTYSTLKVQPAELEDSGVYFCASSQGGGTGLDTGELFFGEGSRLTVL.

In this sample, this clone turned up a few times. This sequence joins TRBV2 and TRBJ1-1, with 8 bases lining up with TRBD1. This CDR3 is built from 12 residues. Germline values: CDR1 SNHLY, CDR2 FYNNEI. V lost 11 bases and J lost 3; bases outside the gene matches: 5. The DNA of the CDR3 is TGTGCCGGACAGGGTTCGTACACTGAAGCTTTCTTT. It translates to CAGQGSYTEAFF.

CDR3 region: CASSLGQGISNQPQHF. The CDR3 coding sequence is TGTGCCAGCAGTTTAGGACAGGGAATATCCAATCAGCCCCAGCATTTT. This chain joins TRBV28 and TRBJ1-5; 8 nucleotides match TRBD1. This CDR3 region has 16 residues. The junction had 6 bases not matched to a gene; V was cut back by 2 bases and J by 3 bases. The germline V gene has CDR1 MDHEN and CDR2 SYDVKM. The full variable domain, completed using reference TRBV28 and TRBJ1-5, is DVKVTQSSRYLVKRTGEKVFLECVQDMDHENMFWYRQDPGLGLRLIYFSYDVKMKEKGDIPEGYSVSREKKERFSLILESASTNQTSMYLCASSLGQGISNQPQHFGDGTRLSIL.

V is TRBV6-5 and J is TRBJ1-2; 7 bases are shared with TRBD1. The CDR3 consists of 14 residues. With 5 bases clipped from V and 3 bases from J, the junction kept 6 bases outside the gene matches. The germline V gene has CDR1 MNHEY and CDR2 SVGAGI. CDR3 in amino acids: CASSPRQGDYGYTF. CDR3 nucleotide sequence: TGTGCCAGCAGTCCCCGACAGGGAGACTATGGCTACACCTTC.

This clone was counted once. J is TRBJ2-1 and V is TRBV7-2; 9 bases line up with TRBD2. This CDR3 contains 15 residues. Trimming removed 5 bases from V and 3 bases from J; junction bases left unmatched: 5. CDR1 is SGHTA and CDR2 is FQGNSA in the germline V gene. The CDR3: CASSISGRSYNEQFF. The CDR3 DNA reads TGTGCCAGCAGCATTAGCGGGAGAAGCTACAATGAGCAGTTCTTC.

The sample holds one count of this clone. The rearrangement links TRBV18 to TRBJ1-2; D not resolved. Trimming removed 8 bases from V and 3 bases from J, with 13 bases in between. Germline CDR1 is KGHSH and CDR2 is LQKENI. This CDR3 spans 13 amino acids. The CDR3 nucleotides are TGTGCCAGCCATCGTCGGGATCACTATGGCTACACCTTC. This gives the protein CASHRRDHYGYTF.

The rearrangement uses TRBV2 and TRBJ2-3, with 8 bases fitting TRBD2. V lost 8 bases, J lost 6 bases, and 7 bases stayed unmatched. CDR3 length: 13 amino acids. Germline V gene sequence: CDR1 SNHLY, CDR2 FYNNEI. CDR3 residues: CASAGGTFDTQYF. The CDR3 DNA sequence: TGTGCCAGCGCGGGGGGCACCTTTGATACGCAGTATTTT.

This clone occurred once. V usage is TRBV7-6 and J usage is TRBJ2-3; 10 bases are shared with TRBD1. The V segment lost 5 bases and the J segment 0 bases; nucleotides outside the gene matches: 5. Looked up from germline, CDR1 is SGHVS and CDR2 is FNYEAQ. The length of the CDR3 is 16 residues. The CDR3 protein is CASSLGTGESTDTQYF. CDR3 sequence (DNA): TGTGCCAGCAGCCTGGGGACAGGGGAGAGCACAGATACGCAGTATTTT.

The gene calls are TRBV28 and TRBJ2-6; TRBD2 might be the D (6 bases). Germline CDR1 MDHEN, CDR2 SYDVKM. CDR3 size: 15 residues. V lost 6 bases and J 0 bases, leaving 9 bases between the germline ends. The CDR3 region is CASRLGGSGANVLTF. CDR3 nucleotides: TGTGCCAGCAGGCTGGGGGGCTCTGGGGCCAACGTCCTGACTTTC.

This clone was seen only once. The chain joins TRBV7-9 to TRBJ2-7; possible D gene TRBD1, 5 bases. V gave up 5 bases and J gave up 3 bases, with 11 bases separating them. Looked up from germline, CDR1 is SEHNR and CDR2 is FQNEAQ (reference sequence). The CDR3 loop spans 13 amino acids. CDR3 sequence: CASSPGHLYEQYF. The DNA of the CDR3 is TGTGCCAGCAGCCCAGGACATCTCTACGAGCAGTACTTC.

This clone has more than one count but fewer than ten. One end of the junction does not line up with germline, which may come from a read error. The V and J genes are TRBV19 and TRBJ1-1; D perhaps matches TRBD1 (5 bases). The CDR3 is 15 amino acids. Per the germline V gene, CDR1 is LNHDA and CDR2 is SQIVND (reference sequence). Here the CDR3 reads CASRIGTGGNTEAFF. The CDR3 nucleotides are TGTGCCAGTAGGATAGGTACAGGTGGAAACACTGAAGCTTTCTTT.

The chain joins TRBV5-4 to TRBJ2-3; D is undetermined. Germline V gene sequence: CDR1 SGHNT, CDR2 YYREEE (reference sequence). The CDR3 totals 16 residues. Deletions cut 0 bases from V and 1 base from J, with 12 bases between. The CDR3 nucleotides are TGTGCCAGCAGCTTGGATCTTCTGGCGGGCACAGATACGCAGTATTTT. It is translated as CASSLDLLAGTDTQYF.

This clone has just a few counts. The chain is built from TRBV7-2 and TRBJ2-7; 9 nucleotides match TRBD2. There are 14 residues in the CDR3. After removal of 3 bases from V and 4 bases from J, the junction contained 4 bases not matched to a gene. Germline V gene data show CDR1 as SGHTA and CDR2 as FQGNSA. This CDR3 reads CASSFPGLAYEQYF. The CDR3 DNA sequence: TGTGCCAGCAGCTTCCCAGGACTAGCGTACGAGCAGTACTTC.

CDR3 amino acids: CASSLDRVDTGELFF. Written as DNA, the CDR3 is TGTGCCAGCAGCCTGGACAGGGTCGACACCGGGGAGCTGTTTTTT. This sequence joins TRBV7-7 and TRBJ2-2, with 8 bases aligning to TRBD1. Germline values: CDR1 SSHAT, CDR2 FNYEAQ (reference sequence). The CDR3 extends over 15 amino acids. Trimming cost V 5 bases and J 3 bases; bases outside gene matches: 5.